This T cell receptor beta chain derives from a study of vaccination effects on CD4 cells after COVID-19. Study-level information: Post-vaccine specimens arrived a median 72 days past the second dose. Every well got fewer than 2.5 million PBMC, which were grown with around 11 IU/ml IL-2 and around 10 ug/ml peptides.

The CDR3 contains 15 residues. Germline CDR1 LNHDA, CDR2 SQIVND (reference sequence). Trimming cost V 4 bases and J 10 bases; bases outside gene matches: 10. Libraries were prepared by immunoSEQ multiplex PCR; TCRdb keeps only in-frame clonotypes and omits some of them. The sample yields around 66,000 clones, around 74% seen once. Scientists isolated CD4+ T cells after a roughly 10-day culture period ended. Everyone in the study got two shots of either the BNT162b2 or mRNA-1273 vaccine. Days 3 and 7 were when half the medium was replaced with IL-2 medium. A note on this clone: Its antigen is not known.

Findings and limits, study-wide: Late after vaccination, infection- and vaccine-induced clones showed marked clonal contraction.

The sample consisted of CD4+ T cells from PBMCs cultured without peptide, taken after COVID-19 vaccination. This TCR came from a human donor who received a COVID-19 vaccine. The chain combines TRBV19 with TRBJ1-5; 10 bases map to TRBD1. CDR3 nucleotides: TGTGCCAGTAGTAAGTGGGACAGGGGCACGGTTCCCCAGCATTTT. It translates to CASSKWDRGTVPQHF.